This is a list of T cell receptor beta chains from one sample in a study of breast tumors, draining lymph nodes, adjacent tissues. MiXCR, applied by TCRdb to the multiplex PCR reads, yields one record per CDR3 protein. This table has around 140,000 distinct CDR3 sequences, around 24% appearing once. The specimen was axillary lymph node tissue. The receptors here all came from a female donor with breast cancer. Some clones in this sample may be carry-over from other donors' samples. CDR3s include the opening cysteine and the closing phenylalanine or tryptophan. A D gene is named only where the DNA matches it firmly. Some rows mark clone size as missing; the rest say once, few, many or name a class of expanded clone.

13 | NA | TRBJ1-2 | TRBV2 | many | CASRQQVNYGYTF | TGTGCCAGCAGGCAACAGGTTAACTATGGCTACACCTTC
12 | NA | TRBJ2-2 | TRBV2 | many | CASNVWHGELFF | TGTGCCAGCAATGTTTGGCACGGGGAGCTGTTTTTT
13 | TRBD2 | TRBJ2-1 | TRBV20-1 | NA | CSATAGFYNEQFF | TGCAGTGCTACAGCGGGATTCTACAATGAGCAGTTCTTC
15 | TRBD2 | TRBJ2-1 | TRBV28 | NA | CASSLTSGSGNEQFF | TGTGCCAGCAGTTTGACTAGCGGGAGTGGCAATGAGCAGTTCTTC
16 | TRBD2 | TRBJ2-1 | TRBV6-5 | many | CASSYSAGSGSIEQFF | TGTGCCAGCAGTTACAGCGCGGGTAGCGGGAGTATTGAGCAGTTCTTC
16 | TRBD2 | TRBJ2-7 | TRBV6-1 | many | CASRSRGAGGLYEQYF | TGTGCCAGCAGATCAAGGGGGGCGGGAGGCCTCTACGAGCAGTACTTC
14 | TRBD1 | TRBJ2-3 | TRBV11-2 | many | CASSRDRGPDTQYF | TGTGCCAGCAGCAGGGACAGGGGTCCAGATACGCAGTATTTT
16 | TRBD2 | TRBJ2-1 | TRBV12-3/TRBV12-4 | many | CASSPKGGSDYNEQFF | TGTGCCAGCAGTCCCAAGGGCGGGAGTGACTACAATGAGCAGTTCTTC
14 | TRBD1 | TRBJ1-4 | TRBV28 | NA | CASSRQGQREKLFF | TGTGCCAGCAGTCGACAGGGGCAAAGGGAAAAACTGTTTTTT
15 | NA | TRBJ2-5 | TRBV7-9 | many | CASSSGLTGQETQYF | TGTGCCAGCAGCTCAGGGTTAACGGGCCAAGAGACCCAGTACTTC
14 | TRBD2 | TRBJ2-1 | TRBV12-5 | many | CASGGGLAVSEQFF | TGTGCTAGTGGTGGGGGACTAGCAGTCTCTGAGCAGTTCTTC
17 | TRBD2 | TRBJ2-3 | TRBV6-2/TRBV6-3 | many | CASRGSAGGTSTDTQYF | TGTGCCAGCAGGGGGTCAGCGGGAGGAACTAGCACAGATACGCAGTATTTT
11 | NA | TRBJ2-7 | TRBV19 | few | CASGRGYEQYF | TGTGCCAGTGGTAGGGGGTACGAGCAGTACTTC
14 | NA | TRBJ2-1 | TRBV7-2 | many | CASSSGPLNNEQFF | TGTGCCAGCAGCTCGGGTCCCCTCAACAATGAGCAGTTCTTC
15 | TRBD1 | TRBJ1-2 | TRBV19 | many | CASSRTGTGSYGYTF | TGTGCCAGTAGCCGAACCGGGACAGGGTCCTATGGCTACACCTTC
13 | TRBD1 | TRBJ2-5 | TRBV5-1 | many | CASSRQGGETQYF | TGCGCCAGCAGTCGACAGGGGGGCGAGACCCAGTACTTC
13 | NA | TRBJ1-2 | TRBV19 | NA | CAGSSINQSGYTF | TGTGCCGGTAGTTCCATTAACCAGAGTGGCTACACCTTC
16 | TRBD2 | TRBJ2-2 | TRBV6-6 | many | CASSYGKTSGTGELFF | TGTGCCAGCAGTTACGGGAAAACTAGCGGGACCGGGGAGCTGTTTTTT
13 | NA | TRBJ2-3 | TRBV28 | few | CATMGSGTDTQYF | TGTGCCACAATGGGTAGCGGCACAGATACGCAGTATTTT
12 | TRBD1 | TRBJ2-1 | TRBV19 | many | CASTTGVHEQFF | TGTGCCAGTACGACAGGGGTCCATGAGCAGTTCTTC
15 | TRBD2 | TRBJ2-1 | TRBV7-8 | few | CASSGTSGGRDEQFF | TGTGCCAGCAGCGGGACTAGCGGGGGCCGAGATGAGCAGTTCTTC
17 | TRBD1 | TRBJ2-5 | TRBV5-8 | NA | CASSPLPGGQGRETQYF | TGTGCCAGCAGCCCACTCCCCGGAGGACAGGGGCGAGAGACCCAGTACTTC
19 | TRBD2 | TRBJ2-2 | TRBV6-1 | few | CASTQWSGTSGSFTGELFF | TGTGCCAGCACCCAATGGTCCGGGACTAGCGGGAGTTTCACCGGGGAGCTGTTTTTT
14 | NA | TRBJ2-3 | TRBV15 | few | CATSRGESTDTQYF | TGTGCCACCAGCAGAGGGGAGAGCACAGATACGCAGTATTTT
14 | NA | TRBJ2-1 | TRBV12-3/TRBV12-4 | many | CASIDFSSYNEQFF | TGTGCCAGCATCGACTTCAGCTCCTACAATGAGCAGTTCTTC
13 | NA | TRBJ2-1 | TRBV20-1 | many | CSARVWRGNEQFF | TGCAGTGCTAGAGTGTGGAGGGGCAATGAGCAGTTCTTC
11 | NA | TRBJ2-1 | TRBV20-1 | many | CSAAGHNEQFF | TGCAGTGCAGCAGGGCACAATGAGCAGTTCTTC
16 | NA | TRBJ1-3 | TRBV19 | many | CASSMSGRPSGNTIYF | TGTGCCAGTAGTATGTCCGGGCGACCCTCTGGAAACACCATATATTTT
16 | NA | TRBJ2-5 | TRBV4-3 | NA | CASSQWASTVQETQYF | TGCGCCAGCAGCCAATGGGCCTCGACAGTACAAGAGACCCAGTACTTC
14 | NA | TRBJ1-4 | TRBV28 | NA | CASTGVGTGEKLFF | TGTGCCAGCACCGGGGTAGGGACGGGTGAAAAACTGTTTTTT
11 | NA | TRBJ2-7 | TRBV2 | many | CASDASYEQYF | TGTGCCAGCGACGCCTCCTACGAGCAGTACTTC
13 | TRBD1 | TRBJ2-3 | TRBV4-2 | many | CASRSDREDTQYF | TGTGCCAGCAGATCGGACAGGGAAGATACGCAGTATTTT
15 | NA | TRBJ1-1 | TRBV10-1 | NA | CASSESGTMNTEAFF | TGCGCCAGCAGTGAGTCTGGGACCATGAACACTGAAGCTTTCTTT
15 | TRBD2 | TRBJ2-7 | TRBV11-2 | many | CASSLVAGRSYEQYF | TGTGCCAGCAGCTTAGTAGCGGGGAGATCATACGAGCAGTACTTC
15 | NA | TRBJ2-3 | TRBV24-1 | once | CATSDSPGSLLGQYF | TGTGCCACCAGTGATTCTCCCGGGAGTCTTCTCGGGCAGTATTTT
15 | NA | TRBJ1-3 | TRBV20-1 | few | CSARAGRKAGNTIYF | TGCAGTGCTAGAGCGGGCAGAAAGGCTGGAAACACCATATATTTT
13 | NA | TRBJ2-7 | TRBV20-1 | many | CSARVGLLYEQYF | TGCAGTGCTAGAGTAGGGCTCCTCTACGAGCAGTACTTC
17 | NA | TRBJ2-5 | TRBV7-9 | many | CASSLRGGTFPAETQYF | TGTGCCAGCAGCTTAAGGGGGGGGACATTTCCAGCAGAGACCCAGTACTTC
14 | TRBD1 | TRBJ1-2 | TRBV3-1 | many | CASSNSGGAHGYTF | TGTGCCAGCAGCAACTCAGGGGGCGCGCATGGCTACACCTTC
13 | NA | TRBJ1-3 | TRBV6-5 | many | CASRGQSGNTIYF | TGTGCCAGCAGAGGACAGTCAGGAAACACCATATATTTT
15 | TRBD2 | TRBJ2-1 | TRBV28 | few | CASTLAGVATSEQFF | TGTGCCAGCACCTTAGCGGGAGTCGCTACTAGTGAGCAGTTCTTC
14 | TRBD1 | TRBJ2-2 | TRBV5-4 | NA | CASSSQGATGELFF | TGTGCCAGCAGCTCACAGGGGGCTACCGGGGAGCTGTTTTTT
15 | NA | TRBJ2-2 | TRBV6-2/TRBV6-3 | few | CASSPRRPGPGELFF | TGTGCCAGCAGTCCAAGACGGCCTGGACCCGGGGAGCTGTTTTTT
16 | NA | TRBJ2-3 | TRBV4-2 | many | CASSQDVDGSTDTQYF | TGTGCCAGCAGCCAAGATGTTGACGGGAGCACAGATACGCAGTATTTT
12 | NA | TRBJ1-4 | TRBV30 | NA | CAWSVLGEKLFF | TGTGCCTGGAGTGTACTAGGTGAAAAACTGTTTTTT
15 | TRBD1 | TRBJ1-3 | TRBV12-3/TRBV12-4 | many | CASNQGVVSGNTIYF | TGTGCCAGCAATCAGGGGGTCGTCTCTGGAAACACCATATATTTT
17 | TRBD2 | TRBJ2-7 | TRBV28 | many | CASSSARREGQSYEQYF | TGTGCCAGCAGTTCCGCGAGGCGGGAGGGCCAATCCTACGAGCAGTACTTC
13 | NA | TRBJ2-3 | TRBV20-1 | many | CSASRGGTDTQYF | TGCAGTGCTAGTAGGGGAGGCACAGATACGCAGTATTTT
14 | NA | TRBJ2-3 | TRBV20-1 | NA | CSAREGKGTDTQYF | TGCAGTGCTAGAGAGGGAAAAGGCACAGATACGCAGTATTTT
15 | NA | TRBJ2-1 | TRBV3-1 | NA | CASSETSSWDDEQFF | TGTGCCAGCAGCGAAACCTCATCCTGGGACGATGAGCAGTTCTTC
15 | NA | TRBJ2-7 | TRBV19 | many | CASSKTQNNIHEQYF | TGTGCCAGTAGTAAGACTCAAAACAACATCCACGAGCAGTACTTC
16 | NA | TRBJ2-2 | TRBV10-2 | many | CASSDLAGSGTGELFF | TGCGCCAGCAGTGATCTGGCAGGGAGTGGCACCGGGGAGCTGTTTTTT
16 | TRBD2 | TRBJ2-3 | TRBV18 | few | CASSSGLAGSTDTQYF | TGTGCCAGCTCGTCGGGACTAGCGGGGTCCACAGATACGCAGTATTTT
15 | TRBD2 | TRBJ2-7 | TRBV5-4 | many | CASSYAGGGSYEQYF | TGTGCCAGCAGCTACGCGGGAGGGGGGTCCTACGAGCAGTACTTC